The 22 T cell receptor beta chains presented below share a single source sample, sequenced in a study of immune evolution from preneoplasia to lung adenocarcinoma. Data came from immunoSEQ multiplex PCR; TCRdb stores just in-frame clones and leaves some out. The sample consists of 5,100 or so clones, around three quarters of them appearing once. What was sequenced was FFPE normal lung tissue adjacent to the tumor. Source of these receptors: a person aged 50-70 years with lung adenocarcinoma.

A single count supports this clone. CDR3 sequence: CASSVEVGVDTQYF. In nucleotides, the CDR3 is TGTGCCAGCAGCGTAGAAGTGGGGGTTGATACGCAGTATTTT. The J gene is TRBJ2-3, the V gene TRBV9; D may be TRBD1 or TRBD2 (5 bases each). The CDR3 sequence is 14 residues long. Germline V gives CDR1 SGDLS, CDR2 YYNGEE. V shed 0 bases and J shed 6 bases, with 11 bases lying between them. The whole variable domain, remainder taken from reference TRBV9 and TRBJ2-3, is DSGVTQTPKHLITATGQRVTLRCSPRSGDLSVYWYQQSLDQGLQFLIQYYNGEERAKGNILERFSAQQFPDLHSELNLSSLELGDSALYFCASSVEVGVDTQYFGPGTRLTVL.

CDR3 in amino acids: CASSLDGPGELFF. Written as DNA, the CDR3 is TGTGCCAGCAGCTTAGACGGCCCCGGGGAGCTGTTTTTT. This chain uses TRBV7-2 with TRBJ2-2; D unclear. The CDR3 is made up of 13 amino acids. Germline assignment: CDR1 SGHTA and CDR2 FQGNSA. Trimming pared 1 base from V and 6 bases from J, leaving 6 bases between.

This chain links TRBV29-1 with TRBJ1-4, with D hard to call. CDR3 length equals 12 residues. CDR1 SQVTM and CDR2 ANQGSEA come from the germline V gene. CDR3 in amino acids: CVGREMGEKLFF. The CDR3 DNA reads as TGCGTCGGGAGGGAAATGGGCGAAAAACTGTTTTTT.

The chain combines TRBV29-1 with TRBJ1-5; 7 bases agree with TRBD1. The V segment lost 4 bases and the J segment 9 bases; nucleotides outside the gene matches: 9. Germline V gene data show CDR1 as SQVTM and CDR2 as ANQGSEA. This CDR3 contains 13 residues. CDR3 sequence reads: CSVAGGDTSPQHF. The CDR3, as DNA: TGCAGCGTTGCAGGGGGTGATACTTCGCCCCAGCATTTT.

The V gene is TRBV9, the J gene TRBJ2-3; 7 nucleotides align to TRBD2. Trimming cost V 3 bases and J 0 bases; bases outside gene matches: 7. CDR3 length: 16 residues. CDR1 and CDR2 (germline): SGDLS, YYNGEE. The CDR3 region is CASSESTSRSTDTQYF. CDR3 sequence (DNA): TGTGCCAGCAGCGAATCGACTAGCCGAAGCACAGATACGCAGTATTTT.

As for this clone: The same CDR3 can be traced to other DNA sequences in this sample. The chain has TRBV29-1 and TRBJ2-1; possible D gene TRBD2, 5 bases. V dropped 0 bases and J dropped 0 bases, with 12 bases sitting between them. This CDR3 contains 16 residues. Germline CDR1 and CDR2: SQVTM and ANQGSEA. CDR3 nucleotide sequence: TGCAGCGTTGAAGATCCGGGGAGAAGCTCCTACAATGAGCAGTTCTTC. Its translation is CSVEDPGRSSYNEQFF.

The chain couples TRBV2 to TRBJ2-7; D gene unclear. The CDR3 sequence is 14 residues long. V was trimmed by 3 bases and J by 0 bases, leaving 9 bases between them. The V gene's germline CDR1 is SNHLY and CDR2 FYNNEI. In DNA form, the CDR3 reads TGTGCCAGCAGTGATTTGATAAGCTCCTACGAGCAGTACTTC. Its protein is CASSDLISSYEQYF. The variable domain in full, with the rest retrieved from reference TRBV2 and TRBJ2-7, is EPEVTQTPSHQVTQMGQEVILRCVPISNHLYFYWYRQILGQKVEFLVSFYNNEISEKSEIFDDQFSVERPDGSNFTLKIRSTKLEDSAMYFCASSDLISSYEQYFGPGTRLTVT.

This chain uses TRBV2 with TRBJ2-6, with D uncertain. This CDR3 spans 15 amino acids. Germline values: CDR1 SNHLY, CDR2 FYNNEI. The germline V and J ends were trimmed by 5 bases and 2 bases, with 10 bases remaining between them. CDR3 nucleotide sequence: TGTGCCAGCAGTTCCGCAGCTCCTGGGGCCAACGTCCTGACTTTC. Translating gives CASSSAAPGANVLTF.

The V call is TRBV5-1, the J call TRBJ2-2; D remains unclear. Germline V gene data show CDR1 as SGHRS and CDR2 as YFSETQ. CDR3 length: 16 residues. The V gene lost 1 base and the J gene lost 2 bases, with 12 bases spanning the gap. The CDR3 coding sequence is TGCGCCAGCAGCTTGTCTGCGACTCGTAACACCGGGGAGCTGTTTTTT. As protein: CASSLSATRNTGELFF.

To note about this clone: This CDR3 is also generated by other DNA sequences in the sample. The V and J genes are TRBV28 and TRBJ2-5; perhaps TRBD1 as D (5 bases). V was shortened by 2 bases and J by 1 base, with 8 bases between the two germline ends. The CDR3 covers 14 residues. Germline V gene data show CDR1 as MDHEN and CDR2 as SYDVKM. CDR3 DNA: TGTGCCAGCAGTTTAGGAGACAGCCAAGAGACCCAGTACTTC. It specifies CASSLGDSQETQYF.

The chain employs TRBV20-1 and TRBJ1-1; no clear D gene. Germline V CDR1 and CDR2: DFQATT, SNEGSKA (reference sequence). There are 11 residues in the CDR3. V was shortened by 3 bases and J by 6 bases, with 8 bases between the two germline ends. CDR3 DNA sequence: TGCAGTGCTAGCTCTGCGGCTGAAGCTTTCTTT. Translating gives CSASSAAEAFF.

CDR3: CASSWDPGTGELFF. The CDR3 DNA is TGTGCCAGCAGCTGGGACCCGGGCACCGGGGAGCTGTTTTTT. The chain links TRBV7-3 to TRBJ2-2; either TRBD1 or TRBD2 may supply D (5 bases each). Trimming took off 4 bases at V and 4 bases at J, with 10 bases between the two ends. CDR1 is SGHTA and CDR2 is FQGTGA in the germline V gene. The CDR3 consists of 14 residues.

The chain links TRBV28 to TRBJ1-2; possibly TRBD1 for D (6 bases). Trimming left V 6 bases short and J 4 bases short, with 18 bases between. The germline CDR1 and CDR2 sequences are MDHEN and SYDVKM. The length of the CDR3 is 15 residues. CDR3 nucleotides: TGTGCCAGCAGCTTGGACGGGGGGCTTAGCTATGGCTACACCTTC. Translating it yields CASSLDGGLSYGYTF.

The rearrangement links TRBV28 to TRBJ2-5; 12 positions agree with TRBD2. The germline V gene encodes CDR1 MDHEN and CDR2 SYDVKM. The V and J ends lost 7 bases and 5 bases, in that order; junction bases with no gene match: 5. CDR3 length equals 14 residues. CDR3 sequence (DNA): TGTGCCAGCATTCCTAGCGGGAGGGGGGAGACCCAGTACTTC. Protein product: CASIPSGRGETQYF.

The chain employs TRBV7-3 and TRBJ2-3; 7 bases match TRBD2. Germline loops: CDR1 SGHTA, CDR2 FQGTGA. The J segment lost 6 bases and the V segment lost 1 base, leaving 1 base of the junction unmatched. The CDR3 has 13 residues. The CDR3 DNA reads TGTGCCAGCAGCTTAAACGGGGGGGATACGCAGTATTTT. It translates to CASSLNGGDTQYF.

The chain combines TRBV2 with TRBJ2-7, with D unresolved. Germline V gives CDR1 SNHLY, CDR2 FYNNEI. The length of the CDR3 is 12 residues. Trimming took off 9 bases at V and 0 bases at J, with 9 bases between the two ends. The CDR3: CASNSNSYEQYF. In DNA, the CDR3 is TGTGCCAGTAACTCCAACTCCTACGAGCAGTACTTC.

The rearrangement joins TRBV11-3 to TRBJ2-3; D not resolved. The germline gives CDR1 SGHNT, CDR2 YENEEA. V was clipped by 1 base and J by 3 bases, with 5 bases between them. The CDR3 length is 13 residues. Written as DNA, the CDR3 is TGTGCCAGCAGCTTAGTACGGACAGATACGCAGTATTTT. Translating it yields CASSLVRTDTQYF.

The rearrangement uses TRBV6-5 and TRBJ2-7; TRBD1 matches 9 bases. This CDR3 has 14 residues. V was clipped by 6 bases and J by 4 bases; unmatched bases: 7. Germline CDR1 reads MNHEY; CDR2 reads SVGAGI. The CDR3 nucleotides read TGTGCCAGCAGCCGGGGGACAGGGAATTACGAGCAGTACTTC. Translating gives CASSRGTGNYEQYF.

The genes are TRBV6-4 and TRBJ2-2; a weak D match, TRBD2 (5 bases). Germline V gene lookup returns CDR1 MRHNA and CDR2 SNTAGT. Trimming took 3 bases from V and 7 from J, leaving 12 bases between them. The CDR3 has 14 residues. CDR3 DNA sequence: TGTGCCAGCAGTGAGGCAGCGGCTGGCGGGGAGCTGTTTTTT. It codes for CASSEAAAGGELFF.

The rearrangement joins TRBV30 to TRBJ2-1; D is perhaps TRBD2 (6 bases). V was trimmed by 0 bases and J by 7 bases, leaving 10 bases between them. CDR3 size: 13 residues. The germline V gene has CDR1 GTSNPN and CDR2 SVGIG (reference sequence). The CDR3 protein is CAWSVLGGNEQFF. The CDR3 nucleotides read TGTGCCTGGAGTGTGTTAGGAGGGAATGAGCAGTTCTTC.

The rearrangement joins TRBV6-6 to TRBJ2-7; either TRBD1 or TRBD2 may fit D (5 bases each). The germline CDR1 and CDR2 sequences are MNHNY and SVGAGI (reference sequence). This CDR3 has 14 amino acids. Trimming stripped 0 bases from V and 4 bases from J, with 10 bases between. CDR3 in DNA: TGTGCCAGCAGTTACTCGAGCGAGGGGTACGAGCAGTACTTC. The encoded protein is CASSYSSEGYEQYF.

The chain carries TRBV5-5 and TRBJ2-1; TRBD1 might be the D (5 bases). Trimming took 0 bases from V and 7 from J, leaving 11 bases between them. The germline gives CDR1 SGHKS, CDR2 YYEKEE (reference sequence). The CDR3 has 14 amino acids. The CDR3 spells CASSLAGFGNEQFF. Written as DNA, the CDR3 is TGTGCCAGCAGCTTGGCAGGGTTTGGGAATGAGCAGTTCTTC.